This is a list of T cell receptor beta chains from one sample in a study of cytomegalovirus exposure and HLA in healthy donors. Profiled with immunoSEQ multiplex PCR; TCRdb holds only in-frame clones, not every one. Among 130,000 or so clones listed, about 78% were seen once. The specimen sequenced was PBMCs. These receptors were taken from a man aged 50-60 years in good health and CMV-seronegative. Each CDR3 is given with its conserved first and last residue.

j_gene | v_gene | CDR3aa
TRBJ1-3 | TRBV30 | CAWTPQGNAPSGNTIYF
TRBJ1-1 | TRBV12-5 | CASGLVPGPGVGDTEAFF
TRBJ1-2 | TRBV28 | CASSPLGASDYGYTF
TRBJ2-1 | TRBV5-4 | CASSLYNEQFF
TRBJ2-7 | TRBV7-9 | CASSPSWAASGKGEQYF
TRBJ2-1 | TRBV13 | CASSLRRPPVDNEQFF
TRBJ1-2 | TRBV20-1 | CRPSGDYGYTF
TRBJ1-1 | TRBV28 | CASSTGFIEAFF
TRBJ2-1 | TRBV19 | CASSTRTSGSNEQFF
TRBJ2-1 | TRBV27 | CASSGGRSSYNEQFF
TRBJ2-3 | TRBV11-1 | CASSLGTDTQYF
TRBJ2-1 | TRBV19 | CASSDSRGGRAYNEQFF
TRBJ2-3 | TRBV10-1 | CAIALSRDRRRTDTQYF
TRBJ2-2 | TRBV7-3 | CASKQANTGELFF
TRBJ1-5 | TRBV6-1 | CASSPGTTSNQPQHF
TRBJ2-7 | TRBV7-2 | CASSLVGSAGRFSYEQYF
TRBJ1-1 | TRBV7-9 | CASSLQGMGNTEAFF
TRBJ2-1 | TRBV27 | CASSLKEGGPNEQFF
- | TRBV2 | CASSESRTSGMNEQYF
TRBJ2-3 | TRBV5-4 | CASTSGRATDTQYF